These T cell receptor beta chains were read from a single sample in a study of cytomegalovirus exposure and HLA in healthy donors. Sequencing used immunoSEQ multiplex PCR; TCRdb keeps in-frame clones, though not all of them. The sample includes some 85,000 clones, around three quarters seen only once; the top ten take roughly 4.5%. Material for sequencing was PBMCs. The receptors here all came from a woman aged 40 to 55 in good health and CMV-seropositive. CDR3s include the opening cysteine and the closing phenylalanine or tryptophan. The D gene is left open where the match is weak. Clone size is shown for a subset of rows, as once, few, many or a class of expanded clone.

. TRBJ1-5 . TRBV30 CAWSGTGTQPQHF TGTGCCTGGAGTGGCACAGGGACACAGCCCCAGCATTTT
TRBD1 TRBJ2-1 once TRBV6-4 CASKSGQGAVNEQFF TGTGCTAGCAAATCGGGACAGGGGGCGGTCAATGAGCAGTTCTTC
TRBD1 TRBJ2-5 . TRBV7-2 CASSLRLTGVRQETQYF TGTGCCAGCAGCCTTCGACTGACAGGGGTTCGGCAAGAGACCCAGTACTTC
. TRBJ2-3 . TRBV28 CASSLYTSSTDTQYF TGTGCCAGCAGTTTATACACCTCTAGCACAGATACGCAGTATTTT
. TRBJ1-5 . TRBV18 CASSPTQGWNQPQHF TGTGCCAGCTCACCAACGCAGGGGTGGAATCAGCCCCAGCATTTT
TRBD2 TRBJ2-7 . TRBV4-3 CASSQETSALGYGQYF TGCGCCAGCAGCCAAGAGACTAGCGCTTTGGGCTACGGGCAGTACTTC
TRBD1 TRBJ1-1 . TRBV15 CATSRTGQNTEAFF TGTGCCACCAGCCGGACAGGGCAGAACACTGAAGCTTTCTTT
TRBD1 TRBJ1-4 . TRBV7-9 CASRPDRGGEKLFF TGTGCCAGCAGACCAGACAGGGGTGGGGAAAAACTGTTTTTT
TRBD2 TRBJ2-3 . TRBV29-1 CSVRNLAENTDTQYF TGCAGCGTCAGAAACCTAGCGGAGAACACAGATACGCAGTATTTT
TRBD1 TRBJ1-6 . TRBV27 CASRGGAYNSPLHF TGTGCCAGCAGAGGGGGCGCATATAATTCACCCCTCCACTTT
. TRBJ2-4 few TRBV5-4 CASSQGLGTLSIQYF TGTGCCAGCAGCCAGGGACTCGGGACCCTTAGCATTCAGTACTTC
TRBD2 TRBJ2-5 . TRBV19 CASSLSGTSGRQETQYF TGTGCCAGTAGTCTCTCCGGGACTAGCGGGAGGCAAGAGACCCAGTACTTC
. TRBJ2-1 once TRBV20-1 CSAQGNEQFF TGCAGTGCGCAGGGCAATGAGCAGTTCTTC
. TRBJ2-5 . TRBV7-6 CASSLSSSQETQYF TGTGCCAGCAGCTTATCTAGTTCCCAAGAGACCCAGTACTTC
. TRBJ2-7 . TRBV7-2 CASSLDGNSYEQYF TGTGCCAGCAGCTTAGACGGTAACAGTTACGAGCAGTACTTC
. TRBJ2-3 . TRBV7-9 CASSPRRDTQYF TGTGCCAGCAGCCCCCGCAGAGATACGCAGTATTTT
TRBD2 TRBJ2-2 . TRBV7-2 CASLAIAGGTGELFF TGTGCCAGCCTAGCTATCGCGGGAGGGACCGGGGAGCTGTTTTTT
TRBD2 TRBJ2-2 . TRBV27 CASSSTWLGLAGEWRTGELFF TGTGCCAGCAGTTCCACTTGGCTGGGACTAGCGGGAGAGTGGAGGACCGGGGAGCTGTTTTTT
TRBD2 TRBJ2-2 medium-sized TRBV7-8 CASSLRREAPGELFF TGTGCCAGCAGCTTACGGCGGGAGGCTCCCGGGGAGCTGTTTTTT
. TRBJ2-7 . TRBV18 CASSPPFTGPTYEQYF TGTGCCAGCTCACCACCCTTTACAGGCCCTACCTACGAGCAGTACTTC
. TRBJ2-1 . TRBV4-1 CASSLLTGNEQFF TGCGCCAGCAGCCTCTTGACGGGCAATGAGCAGTTCTTC
. TRBJ2-7 . TRBV25-1 CASSDPTRGSYEQYF TGTGCCAGCAGTGACCCCACTCGGGGGTCCTACGAGCAGTACTTC
. TRBJ1-5 . TRBV2 CASRARVTSQPQHF TGTGCCAGCAGAGCCCGGGTCACTTCCCAGCCCCAGCATTTT
. TRBJ1-5 few TRBV25-1 CASSEYRTDNQPQHF TGTGCCAGCAGTGAATATAGGACAGATAATCAGCCCCAGCATTTT
. TRBJ1-5 . TRBV27 CASSLSRGIQPQHF TGTGCCAGCAGTTTATCCCGAGGCATTCAGCCCCAGCATTTT
. TRBJ2-7 . TRBV7-8 CASSLSGAIWDYEQYF TGTGCCAGCAGCCTAAGCGGCGCAATTTGGGACTACGAGCAGTACTTC
TRBD1 TRBJ2-2 . TRBV7-9 CSSSQDRVAGELFF TGTTCCAGCAGCCAGGACAGGGTAGCCGGGGAGCTGTTTTTT
. TRBJ2-1 . TRBV7-2 CASSLLANEQFF TGTGCCAGCAGCTTACTAGCGAATGAGCAGTTCTTC
TRBD1 TRBJ2-1 . TRBV5-6 CASSPVGGPQQNEQFF TGTGCCAGCAGCCCGGTAGGGGGCCCGCAACAAAATGAGCAGTTCTTC
TRBD2 TRBJ2-7 . TRBV2 CASGTSGRGTYEQYF TGTGCCAGCGGGACTAGCGGGAGAGGGACCTACGAGCAGTACTTC
TRBD2 TRBJ2-7 . TRBV27 CASSPPLFRTSGTYEQYF TGTGCCAGCAGTCCCCCCCTTTTCCGGACTAGCGGGACCTACGAGCAGTACTTC
TRBD2 TRBJ2-1 . TRBV19 CASSKDPSGSHSSYNEQFF TGTGCCAGTAGTAAAGATCCTAGCGGGAGCCATAGCTCCTACAATGAGCAGTTCTTC
TRBD2 TRBJ2-7 few TRBV6-5 CASRGWAGGSYEQYF TGTGCCAGCAGGGGCTGGGCGGGAGGAAGCTACGAGCAGTACTTC
TRBD1 TRBJ1-5 . TRBV30 CAWSRTGGQPQHF TGTGCCTGGAGTCGGACAGGGGGACAGCCCCAGCATTTT
. TRBJ1-1 . TRBV9 CASSVLQGDTEAFF TGTGCCAGCAGCGTCTTACAGGGCGACACTGAAGCTTTCTTT
. TRBJ1-5 . TRBV19 CASSIWSGVQPQHF TGTGCCAGTAGTATCTGGTCCGGGGTTCAGCCCCAGCATTTT
TRBD1 TRBJ1-1 few TRBV10-3 CATRDRRDSMNTEAFF TGTGCCACTAGGGACAGGAGAGATTCAATGAACACTGAAGCTTTCTTT
TRBD1 TRBJ2-1 . TRBV7-2 CASSLDRGKYEQFF TGTGCCAGCAGCCTGGACAGGGGGAAATATGAGCAGTTCTTC
. TRBJ1-5 . TRBV27 CASRPGHRKNQPQHF TGTGCCAGCAGACCTGGACACCGGAAAAATCAGCCCCAGCATTTT
TRBD2 TRBJ2-7 . TRBV7-2 CASSYGTSGRTPYEQYF TGTGCCAGCAGCTACGGGACTAGCGGGAGGACTCCCTACGAGCAGTACTTC
TRBD2 TRBJ2-3 . TRBV29-1 CSVGYWTSGSKSSTDTQYF TGCAGCGTTGGTTATTGGACTAGCGGGTCAAAATCTAGCACAGATACGCAGTATTTT
TRBD1 TRBJ1-1 . TRBV7-2 CASSFTTGAGTEAFF TGTGCCAGCAGCTTTACTACAGGGGCAGGCACTGAAGCTTTCTTT
. TRBJ1-1 few TRBV6-6 CASSGDGMNTEAFF TGTGCCAGCAGTGGAGACGGAATGAACACTGAAGCTTTCTTT
. TRBJ2-1 once TRBV7-2 CASSLVGLRDEQFF TGTGCCAGCAGCCTTGTGGGACTTAGGGATGAGCAGTTCTTC
. TRBJ1-2 . TRBV7-2 CASRTRRWESRGYTF TGTGCCAGCAGGACTAGGAGATGGGAATCACGGGGCTACACCTTC